This is a list of T cell receptor beta chains from one sample in a study of Tregs in tolerant kidney transplant recipients. This table comes from immunoSEQ multiplex PCR, and its TCRdb copy is limited to in-frame clones, with some not included. The table records about 81,000 clones, about 91% of them present only once. This specimen was CD4+ T cells from blood (PBMCs), taken 24 months after the transplant. The receptors were sampled from a human patient who received a combined kidney and bone marrow transplant. The graft donor may have contributed some T cells. The CDR3 runs from the conserved cysteine through the conserved F or W. The D gene is left open where the match is weak. Size tells how often a clone was seen (once, few, many) or the class of an expanded clone, and some rows leave it out.

D,V,size,J,CDR3,DNA
.,TRBV19,few,TRBJ2-7,CASSSGYEQYF,TGTGCCAGCTCTTCGGGCTACGAGCAGTACTTC
TRBD2,TRBV4-2,.,TRBJ2-5,CASSQALAGGKETQYF,TGTGCCAGCAGCCAGGCTCTAGCGGGGGGGAAGGAGACCCAGTACTTC
TRBD1,TRBV7-6,.,TRBJ2-7,CASPPDRVTYEQYF,TGTGCCAGCCCACCTGACAGGGTGACCTACGAGCAGTACTTC
TRBD1,TRBV9,.,TRBJ1-1,CASSVTGKNTEAFF,TGTGCCAGCAGCGTGACAGGGAAGAACACTGAAGCTTTCTTT
TRBD2,TRBV6-5,.,TRBJ2-7,CASRRGLAETYEQYF,TGTGCCAGCAGGAGGGGACTAGCGGAAACATACGAGCAGTACTTC
TRBD2,TRBV13,.,TRBJ2-1,CASSIALAGGPNEQFF,TGTGCCAGCAGCATAGCCCTAGCGGGAGGGCCCAATGAGCAGTTCTTC
TRBD1,TRBV7-2,.,TRBJ2-5,CASSPRWTGGGETQYF,TGTGCCAGCAGCCCCCGCTGGACAGGGGGCGGAGAGACCCAGTACTTC
.,TRBV5-1,.,TRBJ2-2,CASRGLDTGELFF,TGCGCCAGCAGGGGACTCGACACCGGGGAGCTGTTTTTT
TRBD1,TRBV18,.,TRBJ1-2,CASSRAGTGGENYGYTF,TGTGCCAGCTCACGCGCCGGGACAGGGGGAGAGAACTATGGCTACACCTTC
.,TRBV19,.,TRBJ1-4,CASSIYLQINEKLFF,TGTGCCAGTAGTATTTATCTACAGATAAATGAAAAACTGTTTTTT
TRBD2,TRBV4-1,.,TRBJ2-5,CASSLWRGLIQETQYF,TGCGCCAGCAGCCTTTGGAGGGGACTAATCCAAGAGACCCAGTACTTC
TRBD2,TRBV7-9,once,TRBJ2-3,CASSSRLAGRTDTQYF,TGTGCCAGCAGCTCTCGACTAGCGGGACGCACAGATACGCAGTATTTT
.,TRBV7-3,.,TRBJ2-3,CASSLRGPGVHTDTQYF,TGTGCCAGCAGCTTAAGGGGTCCGGGGGTGCACACAGATACGCAGTATTTT
TRBD1,TRBV18,.,TRBJ2-2,CASSPVTGGTGELFF,TGTGCCAGCTCACCAGTGACAGGGGGCACCGGGGAGCTGTTTTTT